The entry below describes one T cell receptor beta chain. This entry belongs to a study of T cells after posttransplantation cyclophosphamide. The table came from immunoSEQ multiplex PCR; TCRdb's copy has only in-frame clones and leaves some out. The table has tens of thousands of clones, 93% seen once. Sequencing was done on a sample of PBMCs. This sequence was found in a woman in her 30s in good health and a related stem cell transplant donor.

The CDR3 region is CASSSGQAVNGYTF. Written as DNA, the CDR3 is TGTGCCAGCAGTTCCGGACAGGCGGTAAATGGCTACACCTTC. The V gene is TRBV28, the J gene TRBJ1-2, with 7 bases identical to TRBD1. Trimming took 4 bases from V and 6 from J; bases not matched to a gene: 8. The CDR3 has 14 amino acids. CDR1 and CDR2 (germline): MDHEN, SYDVKM.